This is a list of T cell receptor beta chains from one sample in a study of blood T cell repertoires in COVID-19. TCRdb's table, derived via immunoSEQ multiplex PCR, lists solely in-frame clones and lacks some. This table has over 250,000 clones, nearly 90% appearing once. The source material was peripheral blood. The receptors stem from a woman under 40 with acute or convalescent COVID-19. CDR3s include the opening cysteine and the closing phenylalanine or tryptophan. The order of the fields is V gene, J gene, D gene, clone size, CDR3 protein, CDR3 DNA. A D gene is named only where the DNA matches it firmly. The listing skips clone size in some rows; elsewhere it reads once, few, many or a size class.

V: TRBV19
J: TRBJ2-1
D: TRBD2
size: .
CDR3: CASSIGAGSGSSYNEQFF
DNA: TGTGCCAGTAGTATCGGGGCTGGTAGCGGGAGCTCCTACAATGAGCAGTTCTTC

V: TRBV7-9
J: TRBJ2-1
D: TRBD2
size: .
CDR3: CASSLWAGVSDEQFF
DNA: TGTGCCAGCAGCTTATGGGCGGGAGTAAGTGATGAGCAGTTCTTC

V: TRBV2
J: TRBJ2-7
D: TRBD1
size: .
CDR3: CASSEGTGSYEQYF
DNA: TGTGCCAGCAGTGAAGGGACAGGGTCCTACGAGCAGTACTTC

V: TRBV7-9
J: TRBJ2-3
D: TRBD2
size: once
CDR3: CASSLLIAGVSADTQYF
DNA: TGTGCCAGCAGCTTACTGATAGCGGGAGTTTCGGCAGATACGCAGTATTTT

V: TRBV15
J: TRBJ2-5
D: TRBD2
size: .
CDR3: CATSRGTTQETQYF
DNA: TGTGCCACCAGCCGAGGGACTACCCAAGAGACCCAGTACTTC

V: TRBV7-9
J: TRBJ1-2
D: .
size: .
CDR3: CASSLSPGLYGYTF
DNA: TGTGCCAGCAGCTTATCACCGGGTCTCTATGGCTACACCTTC

V: TRBV2
J: TRBJ1-2
D: .
size: .
CDR3: CASGGQTNYGYTF
DNA: TGTGCCAGCGGAGGGCAGACTAACTATGGCTACACCTTC

V: TRBV6-2/TRBV6-3
J: TRBJ2-6
D: TRBD1
size: .
CDR3: CASSYSTGQGGSGANVLTF
DNA: TGTGCCAGCAGTTACTCGACTGGACAGGGAGGCTCTGGGGCCAACGTCCTGACTTTC

V: TRBV19
J: TRBJ2-3
D: .
size: .
CDR3: CASSMGEGYTDTQYF
DNA: TGTGCCAGTAGTATGGGTGAGGGATACACAGATACGCAGTATTTT

V: TRBV19
J: TRBJ1-4
D: .
size: .
CDR3: CASSIAPTATNEKLFF
DNA: TGTGCCAGTAGTATAGCCCCGACAGCAACTAATGAAAAACTGTTTTTT

V: TRBV19
J: TRBJ1-6
D: .
size: .
CDR3: CASSMGSFNSPLHF
DNA: TGTGCCAGTAGTATGGGGAGTTTTAATTCACCCCTCCACTTT

V: TRBV20-1
J: TRBJ1-3
D: .
size: .
CDR3: CSAGEGNTIYF
DNA: TGCAGCGCAGGGGAGGGAAACACCATATATTTT

V: TRBV12-3/TRBV12-4
J: TRBJ2-7
D: TRBD1
size: .
CDR3: CASSSIQGAEQYF
DNA: TGTGCCAGCAGTTCGATACAGGGGGCCGAGCAGTACTTC

V: TRBV12-3/TRBV12-4
J: TRBJ1-6
D: .
size: .
CDR3: CASSVNPVPLHF
DNA: TGTGCCAGCAGTGTAAATCCCGTCCCCCTCCACTTT

V: TRBV9
J: TRBJ2-2
D: .
size: few
CDR3: CASGRWTNTGELFF
DNA: TGTGCCAGCGGGAGGTGGACGAACACCGGGGAGCTGTTTTTT

V: TRBV5-4
J: TRBJ2-7
D: TRBD2
size: .
CDR3: CASSSLAGPLDEQYF
DNA: TGTGCCAGCAGCTCACTAGCGGGGCCTTTGGACGAGCAGTACTTC

V: TRBV5-1
J: TRBJ2-3
D: .
size: once
CDR3: CASSLASTSTDTQYF
DNA: TGCGCCAGCAGCTTGGCCTCGACTAGCACAGATACGCAGTATTTT

V: TRBV27
J: TRBJ1-6
D: .
size: once
CDR3: CASSPTGTNSPLHF
DNA: TGTGCCAGCAGTCCAACAGGGACTAATTCACCCCTCCACTTT

V: TRBV3-1/TRBV3-2
J: TRBJ1-1
D: TRBD1
size: .
CDR3: CASSLRMGQENTEAFF
DNA: TGTGCCAGCAGCCTCCGAATGGGACAGGAGAACACTGAAGCTTTCTTT

V: TRBV4-3
J: TRBJ2-1
D: .
size: .
CDR3: CASSQESPRILSYNEQFF
DNA: TGCGCCAGCAGCCAAGAGAGTCCGCGGATCCTCTCCTACAATGAGCAGTTCTTC

V: TRBV19
J: TRBJ1-3
D: .
size: .
CDR3: CASISLVRPRTGNTIYF
DNA: TGTGCCAGTATAAGCCTAGTTCGCCCACGGACTGGAAACACCATATATTTT

V: TRBV11-1
J: TRBJ2-2
D: TRBD2
size: .
CDR3: CASSQLAGGHTGELFF
DNA: TGTGCCAGCAGCCAGCTAGCGGGAGGGCACACCGGGGAGCTGTTTTTT

V: TRBV24-1
J: TRBJ1-5
D: TRBD1
size: once
CDR3: CATSDGGTGGDQPQHF
DNA: TGTGCCACCAGTGATGGGGGGACAGGGGGAGACCAGCCCCAGCATTTT

V: TRBV19
J: TRBJ1-5
D: TRBD1
size: .
CDR3: CASSYPRDRGRWGNQPQHF
DNA: TGTGCCAGTAGTTACCCCCGGGACAGGGGGCGCTGGGGCAATCAGCCCCAGCATTTT

V: TRBV29-1
J: TRBJ1-1
D: .
size: .
CDR3: CSVTALDTEAFF
DNA: TGCAGCGTAACTGCCCTGGACACTGAAGCTTTCTTT

V: TRBV6-5
J: TRBJ1-6
D: TRBD1
size: .
CDR3: CASSYATGELSSPLHF
DNA: TGTGCCAGCAGTTACGCGACAGGGGAATTGAGTTCACCCCTCCACTTT

V: TRBV27
J: TRBJ1-2
D: .
size: .
CDR3: CASSPRGGRGYTF
DNA: TGTGCCAGCAGTCCCCGGGGGGGTCGAGGCTACACCTTC

V: TRBV6-6
J: TRBJ1-2
D: .
size: .
CDR3: CASSPGGVQGTSGYGYTF
DNA: TGTGCCAGCAGTCCCGGGGGGGTCCAAGGGACGTCGGGCTATGGCTACACCTTC

V: TRBV6-4
J: TRBJ2-2
D: .
size: once
CDR3: CARRYQGPGGELFF
DNA: TGTGCCAGGAGATATCAGGGTCCTGGCGGGGAGCTGTTTTTT

V: TRBV6-5
J: TRBJ2-5
D: .
size: .
CDR3: CASSYGSLETQYF
DNA: TGTGCCAGCAGTTACGGCAGTTTAGAGACCCAGTACTTC

V: TRBV27
J: TRBJ2-7
D: .
size: .
CDR3: CASSLGGRGDEQYF
DNA: TGTGCCAGCAGTTTAGGGGGTCGCGGGGACGAGCAGTACTTC

V: TRBV27
J: TRBJ1-2
D: TRBD1
size: .
CDR3: CASSSPSGTGNGYTF
DNA: TGTGCCAGCAGTTCCCCCTCCGGGACAGGGAATGGCTACACCTTC

V: TRBV18
J: TRBJ2-7
D: TRBD1
size: .
CDR3: CASSPGRQGASHEQYF
DNA: TGTGCCAGCTCACCGGGCAGACAGGGGGCTAGCCACGAGCAGTACTTC

V: TRBV30
J: TRBJ2-5
D: .
size: .
CDR3: CAWSVGVRAQQETQYF
DNA: TGTGCCTGGAGTGTAGGTGTCAGAGCGCAACAAGAGACCCAGTACTTC

V: TRBV19
J: TRBJ2-2
D: TRBD2
size: .
CDR3: CASIGLAGSRGELFF
DNA: TGTGCCAGTATTGGACTAGCGGGCAGTAGAGGGGAGCTGTTTTTT

V: TRBV9
J: TRBJ2-1
D: .
size: .
CDR3: CASSVRSPPLEQFF
DNA: TGTGCCAGCAGCGTACGTAGTCCGCCCCTGGAGCAGTTCTTC

V: TRBV20-1
J: TRBJ2-7
D: TRBD2
size: .
CDR3: CSASRLAGSYEQYF
DNA: TGCAGTGCTAGTCGACTAGCGGGATCCTACGAGCAGTACTTC

V: TRBV10-3
J: TRBJ2-1
D: .
size: .
CDR3: CAIIDLNYNEQFF
DNA: TGTGCCATCATTGACCTTAACTACAATGAGCAGTTCTTC

V: TRBV9
J: TRBJ1-1
D: .
size: .
CDR3: CASSPLTLNTEAFF
DNA: TGTGCCAGCAGCCCCTTGACACTGAACACTGAAGCTTTCTTT

V: TRBV4-3
J: TRBJ2-1
D: .
size: .
CDR3: CASSQAPRDEQFF
DNA: TGCGCCAGCAGCCAGGCTCCCCGGGATGAGCAGTTCTTC